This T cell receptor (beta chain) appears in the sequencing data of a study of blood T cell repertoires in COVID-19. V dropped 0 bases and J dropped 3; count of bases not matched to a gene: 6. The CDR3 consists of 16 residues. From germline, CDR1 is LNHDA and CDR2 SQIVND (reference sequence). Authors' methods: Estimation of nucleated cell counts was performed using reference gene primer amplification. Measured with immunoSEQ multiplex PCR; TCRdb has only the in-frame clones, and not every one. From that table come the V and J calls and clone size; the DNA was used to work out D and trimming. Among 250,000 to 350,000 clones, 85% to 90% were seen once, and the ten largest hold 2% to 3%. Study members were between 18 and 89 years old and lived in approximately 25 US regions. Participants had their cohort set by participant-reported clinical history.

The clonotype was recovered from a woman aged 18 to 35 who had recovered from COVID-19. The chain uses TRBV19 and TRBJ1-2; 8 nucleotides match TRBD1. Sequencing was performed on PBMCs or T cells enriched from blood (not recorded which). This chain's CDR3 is CASSIDMDRVDYGYTF. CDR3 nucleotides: TGTGCCAGTAGTATAGATATGGACAGGGTCGACTATGGCTACACCTTC.